Listed below are T cell receptor beta chains from one sample, sequenced in a study of graft-versus-host responses after intestinal transplantation. Here immunoSEQ multiplex PCR was the method, and the copy in TCRdb shows in-frame clones only, minus some. Of 12,000 or so clones listed, about 30% are singletons. The source material was alloreactive CD8+ T cells from a mixed lymphocyte reaction culture, sampled before intestinal transplant. The source of these receptors is a human patient who received an intestinal transplant. Each CDR3 is given with its conserved first and last residue. Fields, in order: clone size, D gene, V gene, J gene, CDR3 protein, CDR3 DNA. The D gene is left open where the match is weak. Size is omitted from some rows. Given values are once, few, many or a class for expanded clones.

>.|.|TRBV6-5|TRBJ1-5
CASSLSGREQSAQHF
TGTGCCAGCTCTCTCTCAGGCAGGGAGCAATCAGCCCAGCATTTT
>.|.|TRBV9|TRBJ2-1
CASSVGGTYNEQFF
TGTGCCAGCAGCGTCGGCGGGACCTACAATGAGCAGTTCTTC
>once|TRBD2|TRBV6-1|TRBJ2-1
CASGTSGSYNEQFF
TGTGCCAGCGGAACTAGCGGATCCTACAATGAGCAGTTCTTC
>few|TRBD1|TRBV5-1|TRBJ1-1
CASSFWGTGGAMNTEAFF
TGCGCCAGCAGCTTTTGGGGGACAGGGGGCGCGATGAACACTGAAGCTTTCTTT
>.|.|TRBV9|TRBJ2-5
CASSPGFDSLQETQYF
TGTGCCAGCAGCCCCGGTTTTGACAGCCTCCAAGAGACCCAGTACTTC
>.|.|TRBV6-5|TRBJ1-2
CASSSLWADAYGYTF
TGTGCCAGCAGTAGCCTTTGGGCAGACGCTTATGGCTACACCTTC
>few|.|TRBV27|TRBJ1-1
CASSLLGPPNTEAFF
TGTGCCAGCAGTTTATTAGGACCACCAAACACTGAAGCTTTCTTT
>.|TRBD1|TRBV6-6|TRBJ2-7
CASSPARTGAYEQYF
TGTGCCAGCAGCCCAGCCCGGACAGGGGCCTACGAGCAGTACTTC
>.|.|TRBV5-1|TRBJ1-1
CASSLDRGRGGNEAFF
TGCGCCAGCAGCTTGGATCGGGGAAGAGGGGGGAATGAAGCTTTCTTT
>.|.|TRBV28|TRBJ2-5
CASSLTQEETQYF
TGTGCCAGCAGTTTAACCCAGGAAGAGACCCAGTACTTC
>.|.|TRBV25-1|TRBJ1-2
CASSDPRGRGYGYTF
TGTGCCAGCAGTGACCCCCGGGGCAGGGGCTATGGCTACACCTTC
>few|.|TRBV7-9|TRBJ2-7
CASKGTPGYEQYF
TGTGCCAGCAAGGGGACGCCAGGATACGAGCAGTACTTC
>few|TRBD1|TRBV6-1|TRBJ1-5
CASSGLTGRGQPQHF
TGTGCCAGCAGTGGATTGACAGGGAGGGGACAGCCCCAGCATTTT
>few|.|TRBV6-9|TRBJ1-2
CASSQAAGARDYGYTF
TGTGCCAGCAGCCAAGCGGCGGGGGCGCGGGACTATGGCTACACCTTC
>.|.|TRBV7-8|TRBJ2-3
CASSSLQSSSTDTQYF
TGTGCCAGCAGCTCCCTCCAGAGTTCAAGCACAGATACGCAGTATTTT
>.|TRBD2|TRBV4-1|TRBJ2-7
CASSQDSGDLSYEQYF
TGCGCCAGCAGCCAAGATAGCGGGGACTTATCCTACGAGCAGTACTTC
>.|TRBD2|TRBV28|TRBJ2-5
CASSSPRTRLFLGLVLSKTQYF
TGTGCCAGCAGTTCCCCCAGGACTAGGTTATTTTTGGGACTAGTATTAAGTAAGACCCAGTACTTC
>.|.|TRBV2|TRBJ2-1
CASSDEGRVYRDEQFF
TGTGCCAGCAGTGATGAGGGGCGGGTATATAGAGATGAGCAGTTCTTC
>.|.|TRBV4-1|TRBJ1-3
CASSQIQGDGNTIYF
TGCGCCAGCAGCCAGATACAGGGTGATGGAAACACCATATATTTT
>few|TRBD2|TRBV28|TRBJ2-1
CASSLSGSSYNEQFF
TGTGCCAGCAGTTTAAGCGGGAGCTCCTACAATGAGCAGTTCTTC
>.|TRBD1|TRBV4-1|TRBJ1-4
CASSQDGGTGYEKLFF
TGCGCCAGCAGCCAAGATGGAGGGACAGGGTATGAAAAACTGTTTTTT
>.|TRBD2|TRBV9|TRBJ2-1
CASSAGTSNMDEQFF
TGTGCCAGCAGCGCAGGGACTAGTAATATGGATGAGCAGTTCTTC
>.|.|TRBV28|TRBJ1-2
CASSFLGLNYGYTF
TGTGCCAGCAGTTTTCTGGGCCTGAACTATGGCTACACCTTC
>.|.|TRBV29-1|TRBJ1-4
CSVGAPGPRNEKLFF
TGCAGCGTCGGGGCACCGGGACCGCGTAATGAAAAACTGTTTTTT
>.|.|TRBV21-1|TRBJ1-1
CASRNETGNRTLSAGEAFF
TGTGCCAGCAGAAACGAGACAGGGAATCGAACACTGTCGGCCGGTGAAGCTTTCTTT
>few|.|TRBV6-8|TRBJ1-4
CASSYSSRRGKLFF
TGTGCCAGCAGTTACTCGAGTCGCAGGGGAAAACTGTTTTTT
>.|TRBD2|TRBV6-9|TRBJ2-7
CASSYREGEQYF
TGTGCCAGCAGTTACCGGGAGGGCGAGCAGTACTTC
>few|TRBD2|TRBV2|TRBJ2-1
CASSASGVPNEQFF
TGTGCCAGCAGTGCTAGCGGAGTCCCCAATGAGCAGTTCTTC
>few|TRBD2|TRBV27|TRBJ2-1
CASKIGLAGGLGNDNEQFF
TGTGCCAGTAAAATTGGACTAGCGGGAGGATTAGGCAATGACAATGAGCAGTTCTTC
>few|.|TRBV28|TRBJ2-3
CASSFPQGSLLRESRTDTQYF
TGTGCCAGCAGTTTTCCCCAGGGGTCTCTATTACGGGAGAGTAGAACAGATACGCAGTATTTT
>few|.|TRBV5-1|TRBJ1-2
CASSLGTRGYTF
TGTGCCAGCAGCTTGGGGACAAGAGGCTACACCTTC
>.|.|TRBV4-1|TRBJ2-1
CASSQELTPEQFF
TGCGCCAGCAGCCAAGAACTGACTCCTGAGCAGTTCTTC
>.|.|TRBV7-9|TRBJ2-7
CASSLGLQYEQYF
TGTGCCAGCAGTTTAGGACTCCAATACGAGCAGTACTTC
>.|.|TRBV5-1|TRBJ2-7
CASSLGAGYEQYF
TGCGCCAGCAGCTTGGGGGCAGGCTACGAGCAGTACTTC
>few|.|TRBV7-3|TRBJ2-7
CASSPTGHYEQYF
TGTGCCAGCAGCCCCACAGGGCACTACGAGCAGTACTTC
>.|TRBD2|TRBV9|TRBJ2-3
CASSANPGLAGGGNTQYF
TGTGCCAGCAGCGCGAATCCGGGACTAGCGGGAGGGGGAAATACGCAGTATTTT
>.|.|TRBV28|TRBJ1-1
CASSQGLVNTEAFF
TGTGCCAGCAGCCAGGGCTTGGTGAACACTGAAGCTTTCTTT
>.|.|TRBV4-2|TRBJ2-1
CASSQADQYHHNEQFF
TGTGCCAGCAGCCAAGCCGACCAATACCACCACAATGAGCAGTTCTTC
>.|TRBD2|TRBV6-1|TRBJ2-3
CASSGDSGRLSDTQYF
TGTGCCAGCAGTGGCGATAGCGGGAGGCTCTCAGATACGCAGTATTTT
>.|TRBD1|TRBV6-1|TRBJ2-7
CASSDPGDRVYEQYF
TGTGCCAGCAGTGACCCCGGGGACAGGGTGTACGAGCAGTACTTC
>few|.|TRBV9|TRBJ2-7
CASSQAGQGPYEQYF
TGTGCCAGCAGCCAAGCAGGTCAGGGGCCCTACGAGCAGTACTTC